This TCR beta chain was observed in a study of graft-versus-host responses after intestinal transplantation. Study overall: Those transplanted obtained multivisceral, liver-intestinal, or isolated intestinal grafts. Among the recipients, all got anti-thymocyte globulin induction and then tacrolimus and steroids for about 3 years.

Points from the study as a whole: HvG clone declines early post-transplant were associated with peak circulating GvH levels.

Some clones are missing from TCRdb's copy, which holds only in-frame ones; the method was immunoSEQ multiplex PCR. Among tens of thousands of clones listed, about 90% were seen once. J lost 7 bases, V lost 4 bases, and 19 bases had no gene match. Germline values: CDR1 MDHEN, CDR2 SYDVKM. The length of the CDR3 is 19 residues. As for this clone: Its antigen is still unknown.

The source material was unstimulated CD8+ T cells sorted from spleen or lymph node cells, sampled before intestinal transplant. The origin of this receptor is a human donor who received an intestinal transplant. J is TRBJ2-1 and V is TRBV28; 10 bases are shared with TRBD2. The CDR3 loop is CASSSPYVRAGGPGNEQFF. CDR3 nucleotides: TGTGCCAGCAGTTCACCTTATGTGCGAGCGGGAGGGCCAGGGAATGAGCAGTTCTTC.